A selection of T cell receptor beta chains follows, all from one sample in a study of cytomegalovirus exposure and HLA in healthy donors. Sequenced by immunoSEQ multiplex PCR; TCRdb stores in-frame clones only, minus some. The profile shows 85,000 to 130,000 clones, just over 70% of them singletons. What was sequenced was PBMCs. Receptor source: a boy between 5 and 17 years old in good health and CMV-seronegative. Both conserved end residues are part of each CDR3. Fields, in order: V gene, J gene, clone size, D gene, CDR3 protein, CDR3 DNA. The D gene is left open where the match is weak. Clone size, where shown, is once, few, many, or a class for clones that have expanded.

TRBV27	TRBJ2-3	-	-	CASSMVAYTDTQYF	TGTGCCAGCTCGATGGTGGCTTATACAGATACGCAGTATTTT
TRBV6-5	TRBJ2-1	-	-	CASSNNAPNEQFF	TGTGCCAGCAGTAACAACGCCCCCAATGAGCAGTTCTTC
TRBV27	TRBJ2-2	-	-	CASSFWQGNTGELFF	TGTGCCAGCAGTTTTTGGCAGGGGAACACCGGGGAGCTGTTTTTT
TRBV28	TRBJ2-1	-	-	CASSLLGPSSYNEQFF	TGTGCCAGCAGTTTATTGGGGCCGAGCTCCTACAATGAGCAGTTCTTC
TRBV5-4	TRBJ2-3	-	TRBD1	CATSGTAIFSSTDTQYF	TGTGCCACCTCCGGGACAGCCATTTTTTCTAGCACAGATACGCAGTATTTT
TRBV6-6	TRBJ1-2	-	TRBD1	CASSYRTGYSNYGYTF	TGTGCCAGCAGTTACCGGACAGGGTATTCTAACTATGGCTACACCTTC
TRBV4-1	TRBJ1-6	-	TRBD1	CASSGQGGNSPLHF	TGCGCCAGCAGCGGACAGGGAGGCAATTCACCCCTCCACTTT
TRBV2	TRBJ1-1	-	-	CASSEGGNTEAFF	TGTGCCAGCAGTGAGGGGGGGAACACTGAAGCTTTCTTT
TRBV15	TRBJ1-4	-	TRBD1	CATSGGTATNEKLFF	TGTGCCACCAGCGGTGGGACAGCAACTAATGAAAAACTGTTTTTT
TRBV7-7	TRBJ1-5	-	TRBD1	CASSARDRDSYSNQPQHF	TGTGCCAGCAGCGCACGGGACAGGGATTCTTATAGCAATCAGCCCCAGCATTTT
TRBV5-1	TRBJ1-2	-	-	CASSLDPDSYGYTF	TGCGCCAGCAGCTTGGACCCGGACAGCTATGGCTACACCTTC
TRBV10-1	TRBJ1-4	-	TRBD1	CARGQGESSWATNEKLFF	TGCGCCAGGGGACAGGGCGAAAGTTCCTGGGCAACTAATGAAAAACTGTTTTTT
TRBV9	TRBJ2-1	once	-	CASGGAVSGYNEQFF	TGTGCCAGCGGGGGGGCGGTTTCGGGTTACAATGAGCAGTTCTTC
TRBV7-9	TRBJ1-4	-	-	CASSPLRGDANEKLFF	TGTGCCAGCAGCCCACTCCGGGGAGACGCTAATGAAAAACTGTTTTTT
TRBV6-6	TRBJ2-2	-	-	CASGQNTGELFF	TGTGCCAGCGGGCAGAACACCGGGGAGCTGTTTTTT
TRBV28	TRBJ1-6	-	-	CASNRDNNSPLHF	TGTGCCAGCAATAGAGACAATAATTCACCCCTCCACTTT
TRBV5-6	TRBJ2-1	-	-	CASSLAAQVRHEQFF	TGTGCCAGCAGCTTGGCCGCCCAGGTTCGGCATGAGCAGTTCTTC
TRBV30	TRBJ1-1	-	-	CAWSVTRTVAFF	TGTGCCTGGAGTGTAACGAGAACGGTGGCTTTCTTT
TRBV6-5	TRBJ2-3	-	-	CASSYSAGDTQYF	TGTGCCAGCAGTTACTCGGCGGGAGATACGCAGTATTTT
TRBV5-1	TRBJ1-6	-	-	CASSVSGNNSPLHF	TGCGCCAGCAGTGTGTCAGGGAATAATTCACCCCTCCACTTT
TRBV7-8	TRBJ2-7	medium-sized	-	CASSFRDSIAAEQYF	TGTGCCAGCAGCTTCCGGGACTCCATAGCCGCCGAGCAGTACTTC
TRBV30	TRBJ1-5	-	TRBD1	CAWSRGQGGNQPQHF	TGTGCCTGGAGTAGGGGACAGGGAGGCAATCAGCCCCAGCATTTT
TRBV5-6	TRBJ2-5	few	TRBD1	CASSRDRAKGETQYF	TGTGCCAGCAGCCGGGACAGGGCTAAAGGGGAGACCCAGTACTTC
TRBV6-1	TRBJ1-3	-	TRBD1	CASSRDRVSGNTIYF	TGTGCCAGCAGTCGAGACAGGGTCTCTGGAAACACCATATATTTT
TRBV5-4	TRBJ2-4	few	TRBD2	CASSLGEGNIQYF	TGTGCCAGCAGCTTGGGGGAGGGAAACATTCAGTACTTC
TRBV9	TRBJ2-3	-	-	CASSGASRTVRADTQYF	TGTGCCAGCAGCGGAGCATCTCGGACAGTCAGAGCAGATACGCAGTATTTT
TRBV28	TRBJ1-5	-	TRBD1	CASSPATGMGQPQHF	TGTGCCAGCAGCCCTGCGACAGGGATGGGTCAGCCCCAGCATTTT
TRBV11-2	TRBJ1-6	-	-	CARVQPLHF	TGTGCCCGGGTTCAACCCCTCCACTTT
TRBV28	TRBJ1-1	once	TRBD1	CASSADRRTEAFF	TGTGCCAGCAGTGCGGACAGGCGAACTGAAGCTTTCTTT
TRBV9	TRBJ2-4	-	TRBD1	CASSAGQARAKNIQYF	TGTGCCAGCAGCGCGGGACAGGCAAGGGCCAAAAACATTCAGTACTTC
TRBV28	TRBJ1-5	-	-	CASSSTGTSNQPQHF	TGTGCCAGCAGTTCTACAGGGACTAGCAATCAGCCCCAGCATTTT
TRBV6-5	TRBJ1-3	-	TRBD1	CASSNNRGLGNTIYF	TGTGCCAGCAGTAATAACAGGGGGCTAGGAAACACCATATATTTT
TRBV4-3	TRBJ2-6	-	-	CASSQNTNSGANVLTF	TGCGCCAGCAGCCAAAACACCAACTCTGGGGCCAACGTCCTGACTTTC
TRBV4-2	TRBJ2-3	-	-	CASSGNEGSDTQYF	TGTGCCAGCTCCGGGAATGAGGGATCAGATACGCAGTATTTT
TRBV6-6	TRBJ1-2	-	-	CASSPEHYGYTF	TGTGCCAGCAGCCCCGAGCATTATGGCTACACCTTC
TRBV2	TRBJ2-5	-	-	CASSFYRGQETQYF	TGTGCCAGCTCATTCTATCGCGGCCAAGAGACCCAGTACTTC
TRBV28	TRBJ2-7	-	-	CASSYRGTLGNEQYF	TGTGCCAGCAGCTATCGGGGGACGTTGGGAAACGAGCAGTACTTC
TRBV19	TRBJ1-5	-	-	CASRREGRQPQHF	TGTGCCAGCCGTCGGGAGGGCCGACAGCCCCAGCATTTT
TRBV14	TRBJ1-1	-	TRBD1	CASSYRGGPTEAFF	TGTGCCAGCAGCTACAGGGGGGGGCCCACTGAAGCTTTCTTT
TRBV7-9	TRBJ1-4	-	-	CAYRLGEKLFF	TGTGCCTACAGGTTGGGTGAAAAACTGTTTTTT
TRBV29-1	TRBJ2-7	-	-	CSVEDPATYEQYF	TGCAGCGTTGAAGATCCCGCTACTTACGAGCAGTACTTC
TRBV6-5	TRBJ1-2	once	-	CASSFTGYGYTF	TGTGCCAGTTCATTCACAGGCTATGGCTACACCTTC
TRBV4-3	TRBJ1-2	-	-	CASSQESAAGKNYGYTF	TGCGCCAGCAGCCAAGAATCGGCGGCAGGGAAAAACTATGGCTACACCTTC
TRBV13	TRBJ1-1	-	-	CASSWRMNTEAFF	TGTGCCAGCAGCTGGAGGATGAACACTGAAGCTTTCTTT
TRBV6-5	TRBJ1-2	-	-	CASSDSAGGYTF	TGTGCCAGCAGCGACTCGGCGGGTGGCTACACCTTC